The 24 T cell receptor beta chains given below trace back to one sample, sequenced in a study of Graves' ophthalmopathy and Graves' hyperthyroidism. Investigators amplified TCR beta CDR3 regions from RNA transcripts. HTBI-primed RT-PCR formed the first round, and a multiplex PCR formed the second. TCRdb redid the calling of the multiplex PCR reads with MiXCR, one entry per CDR3 protein. Among around 400,000 distinct CDR3 sequences listed, roughly 18% were seen once. Sequenced material: peripheral blood. These receptors originate from a woman aged 18 to 35 with Graves' ophthalmopathy.

This clonotype appeared many times. This rearrangement joins TRBV20-1 to TRBJ2-3; unclear D gene. CDR3 size: 14 residues. Per the germline V gene, CDR1 is DFQATT and CDR2 is SNEGSKA (reference sequence). V was clipped by 6 bases and J by 1 base, with 14 bases between them. CDR3 amino acids: CSAQYKVGTDTQYF. The CDR3 DNA is TGCAGTGCCCAGTACAAAGTAGGCACAGATACGCAGTATTTT.

The chain uses TRBV24-1 and TRBJ2-7; 9 nucleotides align to TRBD2. The trim removed 5 bases at V and 5 bases at J, leaving 9 bases unmatched. This CDR3 is 15 amino acids long. Germline CDR1 KGHDR, CDR2 SFDVKD. CDR3 sequence: CATSGSIAGENEQYF. DNA for the CDR3: TGTGCCACCAGTGGCTCCATAGCGGGAGAAAACGAGCAGTACTTC.

This clonotype was counted ten times or more. This sequence joins TRBV6-7 and TRBJ1-3, with 8 bases fitting TRBD1. TRBV6-7 is marked as an open reading frame, function uncertain. J gave up 3 bases and V 7 bases, and 8 bases lay outside the gene matches. This CDR3 has 15 residues. The CDR3 DNA sequence: TGTGCCAGCACCATAGGAGACAGGGGTGGAAACACCATATATTTT. Translating gives CASTIGDRGGNTIYF.

This clonotype was seen more than once but under ten times. This chain links TRBV7-2 with TRBJ2-7; perhaps TRBD1 as D (6 bases). Trimming pared 4 bases from V and 5 bases from J, leaving 18 bases between. The germline V gene has CDR1 SGHTA and CDR2 FQGNSA. The CDR3 contains 15 residues. The CDR3 region has the DNA TGTGCCAGCAGCTCCGGGACAAGGTCTCCTCACGAGCAGTACTTC. Protein: CASSSGTRSPHEQYF.

At least ten counts were recorded for this clonotype. The V gene is TRBV7-2, the J gene TRBJ2-7; TRBD2 matches at 13 bases. Trimming cost V 5 bases and J 7 bases; bases outside gene matches: 8. Germline CDR1 reads SGHTA; CDR2 reads FQGNSA. This CDR3 region has 15 residues. The CDR3 region has the DNA TGTGCCAGCAGCGAAAGACTAGCGGGAGGTGGAGAGCAGTACTTC. Amino acids: CASSERLAGGGEQYF.

The chain links TRBV7-8 to TRBJ1-5, with D maybe TRBD1 (5 bases). The CDR3 has 15 residues. Trimming stripped 2 bases from V and 2 bases from J, with 10 bases between. Germline values: CDR1 SGHVS, CDR2 FQNEAQ. CDR3 nucleotides: TGTGCCAGCAGCTTACTGCAGGGCGGCAATCAGCCCCAGCATTTT. It encodes CASSLLQGGNQPQHF.

This clonotype has at least ten counts. The chain couples TRBV6-1 to TRBJ2-7, with D possibly being TRBD2 (6 bases). The CDR3 contains 15 residues. Trimming took 7 bases from V and 3 from J, leaving 19 bases between them. Germline V gives CDR1 MNHNS, CDR2 SASEGT. CDR3 region: CASTLTGLLSYEQYF. CDR3 DNA: TGTGCCAGCACCCTGACCGGACTACTCAGCTACGAGCAGTACTTC.

This clonotype came up a few times. The chain combines TRBV28 with TRBJ2-7, with D hard to call. Germline-derived CDR1 and CDR2 are MDHEN and SYDVKM. This CDR3 has 13 amino acids. V was shortened by 7 bases and J by 1 base, with 11 bases between the two germline ends. The CDR3 is CASTPSPSYEQYF. The CDR3 DNA reads TGTGCCAGCACCCCTTCCCCATCCTACGAGCAGTACTTC.

In this sample, this clonotype turned up many times. This may come from a read error, since a much larger clone is one base off. The CDR3 coding sequence is TGTGCCAGCAGTTATGACAGGGGGAACACTGAAGCTTTCTTT. Protein: CASSYDRGNTEAFF. The chain employs TRBV12-3 or TRBV12-4 and TRBJ1-1, with TRBD1 matching 8 bases. The CDR3 is 14 amino acids. Trimming at V came to 4 bases and at J to 1 base, leaving 2 bases not matched to a gene.

This clonotype has a count of ten or more. The rearrangement links TRBV29-1 to TRBJ1-1; D is unclear. The V end was cut by 0 bases, the J end by 1 base, with 6 bases between. CDR1 and CDR2 from the germline V gene are SQVTM and ANQGSEA. The CDR3 sequence is 13 residues long. The CDR3: CSVEERQNTEAFF. The CDR3 DNA follows: TGCAGCGTTGAAGAGAGACAGAACACTGAAGCTTTCTTT.

This clonotype was observed many times. The rearrangement joins TRBV7-2 to TRBJ1-2, with a possible D match to TRBD1 (5 bases). Germline CDR1 SGHTA, CDR2 FQGNSA. This CDR3 is 14 amino acids long. Trimming pared 1 base from V and 4 bases from J, leaving 10 bases between. The chain's CDR3 is CASSLGPGSYGYTF. The CDR3 region has the DNA TGTGCCAGCAGCTTAGGGCCAGGGAGCTATGGCTACACCTTC.

This clonotype was counted ten times or more. The rearrangement uses TRBV19 and TRBJ1-5; possible D gene TRBD1, 6 bases. There are 15 residues in the CDR3. Trimming stripped 3 bases from V and 1 base from J, with 10 bases between. The germline gives CDR1 LNHDA, CDR2 SQIVND (reference sequence). The CDR3 DNA follows: TGTGCCAGTAGTATCGTTCAGGGGAGCAATCAGCCCCAGCATTTT. Translated, it gives CASSIVQGSNQPQHF.

This clonotype occurred many times. This chain links TRBV9 with TRBJ1-5; D not certain. This CDR3 contains 14 residues. Germline V gene data show CDR1 as SGDLS and CDR2 as YYNGEE. The germline V and J ends were trimmed by 3 bases and 0 bases, with 7 bases remaining between them. The CDR3 region is CASSAVGSNQPQHF. DNA of the CDR3: TGTGCCAGCAGCGCCGTTGGTAGCAATCAGCCCCAGCATTTT.

This clonotype was observed many times. This chain uses TRBV7-2 with TRBJ1-2; D is ambiguous. The germline CDR1 and CDR2 sequences are SGHTA and FQGNSA. V was trimmed by 4 bases and J by 3 bases, leaving 6 bases between them. The CDR3 consists of 12 residues. The CDR3 loop reads CASSSSDYGYTF. CDR3 in DNA: TGTGCCAGCAGCTCGTCGGACTATGGCTACACCTTC.

This clonotype occurred many times. The V gene is TRBV7-2, the J gene TRBJ1-1, with unresolved D. The CDR3 consists of 12 residues. Per the germline V gene, CDR1 is SGHTA and CDR2 is FQGNSA. V dropped 4 bases and J dropped 8 bases, with 11 bases sitting between them. CDR3 loop: CASSSANREAFF. The CDR3 DNA reads TGTGCCAGCAGCTCCGCCAACCGAGAAGCTTTCTTT.

At least ten counts were recorded for this clonotype. This chain connects TRBV19 to TRBJ1-2; D possibly corresponds to TRBD1 (5 bases). The CDR3 sequence is 16 residues long. V was cut by 5 bases and J by 0 bases, with 16 bases left in between. The germline CDR1 and CDR2 sequences are LNHDA and SQIVND (reference sequence). The CDR3 region has the DNA TGTGCCAGTAGTGTAAGAGGAGGGGAAGCTAACTATGGCTACACCTTC. Amino acids: CASSVRGGEANYGYTF.

This clonotype was observed many times. This chain joins TRBV6-5 and TRBJ2-7; no clear D. V lost 0 bases and J 2 bases, leaving 5 bases between the germline ends. The CDR3 has 13 amino acids. Looked up from germline, CDR1 is MNHEY and CDR2 is SVGAGI. CDR3 bases: TGTGCCAGCAGTTACTCGGTTGCCTACGAGCAGTACTTC. Amino acid sequence: CASSYSVAYEQYF.

This chain's CDR3 is CASRATSESLIGEQYF. The CDR3 DNA reads TGTGCCAGCAGAGCCACTAGCGAATCGCTTATAGGCGAGCAGTACTTC. This rearrangement joins TRBV11-1 to TRBJ2-7; 7 nucleotides align to TRBD2. This CDR3 has 16 residues. Germline trimming cut 6 bases from V and 6 bases from J; bases unmatched to any gene: 17. Germline V lookup: CDR1 SGHAT, CDR2 FQDESV (reference sequence).

This clonotype was seen many times. This rearrangement joins TRBV7-9 to TRBJ1-6; a possible D gene is TRBD1 (5 bases). Germline V gene lookup returns CDR1 SEHNR and CDR2 FQNEAQ (reference sequence). The CDR3 spans 14 residues. The germline V and J ends were trimmed by 2 bases and 14 bases, with 16 bases remaining between them. The CDR3 nucleotides read TGTGCCAGCAGCTTATTTCAGGGTGAGACGGCCCTCCACTTT. This translates into CASSLFQGETALHF.

This clonotype has ten or more counts. The genes are TRBV7-2 and TRBJ2-7; no firm D call. CDR3 length: 13 residues. In germline, CDR1 is SGHTA, CDR2 FQGNSA. Trimming stripped 1 base from V and 2 bases from J, with 6 bases between. The DNA for the CDR3 is TGTGCCAGCAGCTTAGTATGGCCCTACGAGCAGTACTTC. This sequence encodes CASSLVWPYEQYF.

This chain joins TRBV30 and TRBJ2-7, with D maybe TRBD1 (5 bases). Germline V gene sequence: CDR1 GTSNPN, CDR2 SVGIG (reference sequence). V was pared by 2 bases and J by 2 bases, with 10 bases between. This CDR3 is 13 amino acids long. CDR3 coding DNA: TGTGCCTGGAGTAAGGGGCTACCCTACGAGCAGTACTTC. Protein sequence: CAWSKGLPYEQYF.

This clonotype was detected a few times. This chain uses TRBV11-2 with TRBJ2-3, with D unresolved. CDR1 and CDR2 (germline): SGHAT, FQNNGV. Trimming shortened V by 0 bases and J by 2 bases, and 9 bases separated the two germline ends. The CDR3 consists of 15 residues. Written as DNA, the CDR3 is TGTGCCAGCAGCTTAGATTATCCCTCCACAGATACGCAGTATTTT. It specifies CASSLDYPSTDTQYF.

This clonotype was seen a few times. The chain couples TRBV6-5 to TRBJ1-5; 7 nucleotides align to TRBD1. The CDR3 is made up of 14 amino acids. J lost 6 bases, V lost 4 bases, and 6 bases had no gene match. Germline assignment: CDR1 MNHEY and CDR2 SVGAGI. The CDR3 loop reads CASSFDRAGQPQHF. The CDR3 DNA reads TGTGCCAGCAGTTTCGACAGGGCAGGTCAGCCCCAGCATTTT.

The table lists this clonotype with a few counts. The chain is built from TRBV3-1 and TRBJ1-5; D is uncertain. V was pared by 2 bases and J by 8 bases, with 10 bases between. The CDR3 loop spans 13 amino acids. Germline V gene lookup returns CDR1 LGHDT and CDR2 YNNKEL (reference sequence). The CDR3 here is CASSQRGGEPQHF. The CDR3 nucleotides read TGTGCCAGCAGCCAAAGAGGTGGGGAGCCCCAGCATTTT. The full variable domain, completed using reference TRBV3-1 and TRBJ1-5, is DTAVSQTPKYLVTQMGNDKSIKCEQNLGHDTMYWYKQDSKKFLKIMFSYNNKELIINETVPNRFSPKSPDKAHLNLHINSLELGDSAVYFCASSQRGGEPQHFGDGTRLSIL.